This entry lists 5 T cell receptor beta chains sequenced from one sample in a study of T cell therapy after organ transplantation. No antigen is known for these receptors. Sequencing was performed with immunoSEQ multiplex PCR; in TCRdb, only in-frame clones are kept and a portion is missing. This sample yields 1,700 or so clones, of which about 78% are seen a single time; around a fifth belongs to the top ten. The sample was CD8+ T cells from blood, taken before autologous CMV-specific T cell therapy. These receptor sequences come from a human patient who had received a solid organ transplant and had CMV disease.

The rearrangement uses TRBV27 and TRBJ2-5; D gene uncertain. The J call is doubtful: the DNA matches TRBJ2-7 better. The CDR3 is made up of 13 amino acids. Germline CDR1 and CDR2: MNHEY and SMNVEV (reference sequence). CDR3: CASSIGRTYEQYF. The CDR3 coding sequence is TGTGCCAGTTCCATTGGACGGACCTACGAGCAGTACTTC.

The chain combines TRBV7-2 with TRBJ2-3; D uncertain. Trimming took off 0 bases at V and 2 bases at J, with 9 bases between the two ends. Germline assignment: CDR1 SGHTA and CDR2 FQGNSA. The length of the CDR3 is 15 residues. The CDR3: CASSLAAGTTDTQYF. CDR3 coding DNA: TGTGCCAGCAGCTTAGCGGCCGGAACCACAGATACGCAGTATTTT.

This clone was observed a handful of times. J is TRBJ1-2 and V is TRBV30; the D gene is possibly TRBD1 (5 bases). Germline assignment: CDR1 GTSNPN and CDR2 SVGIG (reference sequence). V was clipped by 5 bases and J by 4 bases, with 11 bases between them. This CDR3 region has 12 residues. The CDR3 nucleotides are TGTGCCTGGGGAGACAGTTTCTATGGCTACACCTTC. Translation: CAWGDSFYGYTF.

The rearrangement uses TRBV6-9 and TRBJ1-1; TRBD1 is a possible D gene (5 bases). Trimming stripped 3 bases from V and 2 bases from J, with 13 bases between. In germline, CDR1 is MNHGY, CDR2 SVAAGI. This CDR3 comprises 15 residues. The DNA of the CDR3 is TGTGCCAGCAGTTACGGGACGGGATACAACACTGAAGCTTTCTTT. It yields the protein CASSYGTGYNTEAFF.

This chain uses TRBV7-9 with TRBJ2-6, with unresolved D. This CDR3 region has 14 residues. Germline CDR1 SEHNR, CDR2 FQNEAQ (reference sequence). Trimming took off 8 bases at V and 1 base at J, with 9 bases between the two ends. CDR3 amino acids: CASFMGSGANVLTF. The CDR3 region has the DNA TGTGCCAGCTTTATGGGGTCTGGGGCCAACGTCCTGACTTTC.